One sample yielded the 6 T cell receptor beta chains listed below, sequenced in a study of beta chain features in type 1 diabetes (dated by TCRdb to the late 2010s). The library relied on the immunoSEQ multiplex PCR assay. The entire amount of isolated RNA was reverse transcribed using the High Capacity cDNA Reverse Transcription Kit, so the sequenced TCRB transcripts were expressed ones. Sourced from immuneACCESS, this table was stored by TCRdb with only in-frame sequences that have V and J called. A share of the clones is absent; for the studies checked, an unresolved V gene accounts for under half, and the remainder has no known explanation. This sample gives about half a million clones in total; more than 9.5% of them show up just once. More than 0.045% of the sample comes from the top ten. The sequencing sample was made of naive CD4+ T cells from blood. The cell subset or site label on this specimen signifies: true naive CD4+ T cells. The receptors here all came from a woman aged 18-29 years in good health.

The rearrangement uses TRBV30 and TRBJ2-7; tentatively, D is TRBD1 (5 bases). The V gene's germline CDR1 is GTSNPN and CDR2 SVGIG (reference sequence). CDR3 length equals 13 residues. V lost 0 bases, J lost 3 bases, and 9 bases lay in between. CDR3 amino acids: CAWSVGVVYEQYF. CDR3 in DNA: TGTGCCTGGAGTGTAGGGGTGGTCTACGAGCAGTACTTC.

A few counts support this clone. The chain links TRBV9 to TRBJ2-3, with D hard to call. CDR1 is SGDLS and CDR2 is YYNGEE in the germline V gene. Deletions cut 1 base from V and 0 bases from J, with 9 bases between. The CDR3 extends over 15 amino acids. The CDR3 here is CASSVSPSSTDTQYF. CDR3 in DNA: TGTGCCAGCAGCGTAAGTCCCTCTAGCACAGATACGCAGTATTTT.

This clone was seen only a few times. The rearrangement joins TRBV13 to TRBJ2-2, with D perhaps matching TRBD2 (6 bases). The V gene lost 5 bases and the J gene lost 4 bases, with 14 bases spanning the gap. Germline assignment: CDR1 PRHDT and CDR2 FYEKMQ (reference sequence). The CDR3 length is 15 residues. The CDR3 sequence is CASSPNGGRTGELFF. CDR3 DNA: TGTGCCAGCAGCCCGAACGGAGGGCGCACCGGGGAGCTGTTTTTT.

The V and J genes are TRBV6-5 and TRBJ2-1, with D tentatively TRBD1 (5 bases). This CDR3 spans 15 amino acids. V gave up 2 bases and J gave up 1 base, with 9 bases separating them. Germline assignment: CDR1 MNHEY and CDR2 SVGAGI. CDR3 DNA sequence: TGTGCCAGCAGTTACAGGGGTCTATCCTACAATGAGCAGTTCTTC. Its protein is CASSYRGLSYNEQFF.

There are a few counts of this clone. The chain uses TRBV5-1 and TRBJ2-5, with D hard to call. The germline gives CDR1 SGHRS, CDR2 YFSETQ. V was trimmed by 2 bases and J by 2 bases, leaving 13 bases between them. This CDR3 is built from 15 residues. In DNA, the CDR3 is TGCGCCAGCAGCTTCGGTGGCAGAGGACAAGAGACCCAGTACTTC. The encoded protein is CASSFGGRGQETQYF. Looking up the rest from reference TRBV5-1 and TRBJ2-5 gives the full variable domain: KAGVTQTPRYLIKTRGQQVTLSCSPISGHRSVSWYQQTPGQGLQFLFEYFSETQRNKGNFPGRFSGRQFSNSRSEMNVSTLELGDSALYLCASSFGGRGQETQYFGPGTRLLVL.

This clone has only a few counts. The CDR3 DNA sequence: TGTGCCAGCAGTTACTCGACCAGTTTCAGCCGTCGCACCTTC. Its protein is CASSYSTSFSRRTF. The J gene is TRBJ1-2, the V gene TRBV6-7; unclear D gene. TRBV6-7 falls under the ORF class, with uncertain function. CDR3 length: 14 residues. The V gene lost 0 bases and the J gene lost 13 bases, with 18 bases spanning the gap.